This T cell receptor beta chain was profiled in a study of blood T cell repertoires in COVID-19. With respect to this clone: The same CDR3 can be traced to other DNA sequences in this sample.

The table came from immunoSEQ multiplex PCR; TCRdb's copy has only in-frame clones and leaves some out. Counted here are under 140,000 clones, about 72% occurring once; the ten biggest clones make up 7.6%. Germline values: CDR1 LGHNA, CDR2 YNFKEQ. The CDR3 length is 16 residues. J lost 1 base, V lost 0 bases, and 1 base had no gene match. The sample was peripheral blood. The chain is built from TRBV4-2 and TRBJ2-3; 10 bases align to TRBD2. This TCR came from a woman aged 60 to 75 with acute or convalescent COVID-19. CDR3 bases: TGTGCCAGCAGCCAAGACCTAGCGGGGGGCACAGATACGCAGTATTTT. This codes for CASSQDLAGGTDTQYF.